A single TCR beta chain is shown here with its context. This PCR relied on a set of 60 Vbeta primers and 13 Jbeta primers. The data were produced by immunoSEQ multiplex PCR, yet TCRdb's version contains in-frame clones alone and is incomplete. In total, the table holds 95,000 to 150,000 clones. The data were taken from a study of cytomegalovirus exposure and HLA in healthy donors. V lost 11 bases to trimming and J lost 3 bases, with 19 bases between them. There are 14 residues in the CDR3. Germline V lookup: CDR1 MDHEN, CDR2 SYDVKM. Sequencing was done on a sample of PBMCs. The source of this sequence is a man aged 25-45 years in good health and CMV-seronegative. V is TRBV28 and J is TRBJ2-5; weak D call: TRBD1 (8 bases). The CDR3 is CASYRQGREETQYF. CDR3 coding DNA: TGTGCCTCTTACCGACAGGGGAGGGAAGAGACCCAGTACTTC.